Below are 2 T cell receptor beta chains sequenced from a single sample in a study of CD8+ T cells in alopecia areata. Treatment noted: oral pan-JAK inhibitor, 5-10 mg twice daily. Extracted from the samples, RNA was reverse transcribed into cDNA to serve as the sequencing template. Clones were read by immunoSEQ multiplex PCR, and TCRdb kept only the in-frame ones, dropping some. The sample lists approximately 180,000 clones, about 61% occurring once. This sample comprised CD4+ T cells sorted from blood, obtained at roughly week 55, from a patient treated with tofacitinib. The receptors here all came from a human donor with alopecia areata.

Turning to this clone: Other DNA sequences in this specimen translate into the identical CDR3. This sequence joins TRBV30 and TRBJ1-5; D unresolved. Trimming took 0 bases from V and 1 from J, leaving 4 bases between them. The CDR3 runs to 13 residues. Germline V gene data show CDR1 as GTSNPN and CDR2 as SVGIG (reference sequence). The CDR3 here is CAWSVQSNQPQHF. The CDR3 DNA reads as TGTGCCTGGAGTGTACAGAGCAATCAGCCCCAGCATTTT. The full variable domain, completed using reference TRBV30 and TRBJ1-5, is SQTIHQWPATLVQPVGSPLSLECTVEGTSNPNLYWYRQAAGRGLQLLFYSVGIGQISSEVPQNLSASRPQDRQFILSSKKLLLSDSGFYLCAWSVQSNQPQHFGDGTRLSIL.

This clone was seen just once. V usage is TRBV29-1 and J usage is TRBJ1-1; 9 bases fit TRBD1. The V segment lost 6 bases and the J segment 1 base; nucleotides outside the gene matches: 3. The CDR3 totals 13 residues. In germline, CDR1 is SQVTM, CDR2 ANQGSEA. Written as DNA, the CDR3 is TGCAGCGTACGGACAGGGGCGAACACTGAAGCTTTCTTT. Translation gives CSVRTGANTEAFF.